This entry concerns a single T cell receptor beta chain. No antigen is known for it. Each patient came to thyroid surgery without any prior treatment (of any kind). In the original analysis: Variation in CDR3 across clinicopathological groups served as the basis for constructing a distant-metastasis classifier in papillary thyroid cancer. TCRdb ran MiXCR on the PCR reads. The V and J calls here are based on TCRdb, not the publication. This table holds over 10,000 clones, about 31% found once. The record originates from a study of metastatic and nonmetastatic thyroid tumors. The wider study: Across peripheral blood and tumor or nodule tissue samples taken from malignant and benign thyroid patients, the repertoires were compared with one another. General study points: As reported, TCR beta diversity in blood and tumor was significantly higher in malignant thyroid tumors than in benign nodules.

The CDR3 spans 16 residues. Germline CDR1 and CDR2: DFQATT and SNEGSKA (reference sequence). Trimming removed 1 base from V and 3 bases from J; junction bases left unmatched: 9. This TCR derives from a female donor with papillary thyroid cancer or a benign thyroid nodule (not recorded which). Some clones in this sample may be carry-over from other donors' samples. This chain links TRBV20-1 with TRBJ2-7, with 10 bases lining up with TRBD2. Sequencing input: tumor tissue. CDR3: CSARVSGRFGSYEQYF. In DNA, the CDR3 is TGCAGTGCTAGAGTTAGCGGGAGGTTCGGAAGCTACGAGCAGTACTTC.